Presented here are 24 T cell receptor beta chains from one specimen sequenced in a study of T cell responses to AZD1222 COVID-19 vaccine. Produced via immunoSEQ multiplex PCR; TCRdb's table is partial and in-frame only. The sample has 110,000 to 150,000 clones; approximately 92% are singletons. Sample: peripheral blood, taken on day 0 of AZD1222 vaccination. Receptors were obtained from an adult in good health.

This chain uses TRBV5-6 with TRBJ2-7; tentatively, D is TRBD2 (6 bases). Germline lookup yields CDR1 SGHDT and CDR2 YYEEEE. This CDR3 comprises 15 residues. The V end was cut by 2 bases, the J end by 3 bases, with 15 bases between. The chain's CDR3 is CASSLSGRLGYEQYF. Written as DNA, the CDR3 is TGTGCCAGCAGCTTATCGGGGAGGCTGGGCTACGAGCAGTACTTC.

This chain uses TRBV10-3 with TRBJ2-1; 8 positions agree with TRBD2. The CDR3 has 16 amino acids. The germline V gene has CDR1 ENHRY and CDR2 SYGVKD. J gave up 4 bases and V 2 bases, and 7 bases lay outside the gene matches. In DNA, the CDR3 is TGTGCCATCAGTGAGGCGGGAGGCCGCCTATACAATGAGCAGTTCTTC. Its protein is CAISEAGGRLYNEQFF.

The chain has TRBV19 and TRBJ2-7; 8 nucleotides match TRBD1. J was trimmed by 6 bases and V by 7 bases; bases with no gene match: 8. Germline CDR1 LNHDA, CDR2 SQIVND (reference sequence). CDR3 length: 13 residues. CDR3 region: CASTQTGAGEQYF. The CDR3 region has the DNA TGTGCCAGTACCCAGACAGGGGCAGGCGAGCAGTACTTC.

V usage is TRBV30 and J usage is TRBJ2-6; possibly TRBD1 for D (5 bases). V lost 7 bases to trimming and J lost 0 bases, with 19 bases between them. The CDR3 spans 17 residues. CDR1 GTSNPN and CDR2 SVGIG come from the germline V gene (reference sequence). In nucleotides, the CDR3 is TGTGCCTATCACCTAAGCAAGACAGACTCTGGGGCCAACGTCCTGACTTTC. Its translation is CAYHLSKTDSGANVLTF.

The genes are TRBV27 and TRBJ1-1; 7 positions agree with TRBD1. The CDR3 runs 11 residues. CDR1 and CDR2 from the germline V gene are MNHEY and SMNVEV (reference sequence). V trimming: 9 bases; J trimming: 4 bases; junction bases outside the gene matches: 2. The CDR3 here is CASQGGTEAFF. The CDR3 DNA is TGTGCCAGTCAGGGGGGCACTGAAGCTTTCTTT.

V usage is TRBV5-1 and J usage is TRBJ1-1; D remains unclear. The CDR3 sequence is 14 residues long. CDR1 is SGHRS, CDR2 YFSETQ, per germline. Between the trimmed V and J ends, which lost 0 bases and 5 bases, there was a span of 11 bases. In DNA form, the CDR3 reads TGCGCCAGCAGCTTGGTCGGACGGACTACTGAAGCTTTCTTT. Translated, it gives CASSLVGRTTEAFF.

The rearrangement links TRBV10-1 to TRBJ1-2, with 7 positions matching TRBD1. Germline lookup yields CDR1 WNHNN and CDR2 SYGVQD (reference sequence). The CDR3 is made up of 13 amino acids. The V segment lost 0 bases and the J segment 8 bases; nucleotides outside the gene matches: 3. Here the CDR3 reads CASSESLGGGYTF. For the CDR3, the DNA is TGCGCCAGCAGTGAGTCGCTAGGGGGCGGCTACACCTTC.

The rearrangement joins TRBV5-1 to TRBJ1-1; 9 nucleotides line up with TRBD1. The length of the CDR3 is 15 residues. The V segment lost 7 bases and the J segment 1 base; nucleotides outside the gene matches: 8. CDR1 is SGHRS and CDR2 is YFSETQ in the germline V gene. CDR3 bases: TGCGCCAGCCGTCAACGGACAGGGGAGAACACTGAAGCTTTCTTT. It codes for CASRQRTGENTEAFF.

CDR3 nucleotide sequence: TGTGCCACCAGCAGGAATAATGAAAAACTGTTTTTT. Amino acids: CATSRNNEKLFF. This chain joins TRBV15 and TRBJ1-4; D gene uncertain. CDR3 length equals 12 residues. Germline V gene lookup returns CDR1 LNHNV and CDR2 YYDKDF (reference sequence). Between the trimmed V and J ends, which lost 3 bases and 4 bases, there was a span of 3 bases. Complete variable domain (other parts from reference TRBV15 and TRBJ1-4): DAMVIQNPRYQVTQFGKPVTLSCSQTLNHNVMYWYQQKSSQAPKLLFHYYDKDFNNEADTPDNFQSRRPNTSFCFLDIRSPGLGDTAMYLCATSRNNEKLFFGSGTQLSVL.

The chain couples TRBV11-2 to TRBJ2-1, with D tentatively TRBD2 (7 bases). In germline, CDR1 is SGHAT, CDR2 FQNNGV. This CDR3 has 18 amino acids. Between the trimmed V and J ends, which lost 7 bases and 0 bases, there was a span of 22 bases. The CDR3 bases are TGTGCCAGCAACTTCCCACGGGGGGCTTTAGGCTCCTACAATGAGCAGTTCTTC. Amino acids: CASNFPRGALGSYNEQFF.

Notes on this clone: Germline and junction disagree at one end, which may indicate a read error. The chain is built from TRBV15 and TRBJ2-3, with D unclear. The V gene's germline CDR1 is LNHNV and CDR2 YYDKDF (reference sequence). The CDR3 loop spans 17 amino acids. CDR3 sequence reads: CATSGETWAFSTDTQYF. The CDR3 region has the DNA TGTGCCACCAGCGGAGAAACATGGGCGTTTAGCACAGATACGCAGTATTTT. The variable domain in full, with the rest retrieved from reference TRBV15 and TRBJ2-3, is DAMVIQNPRYQVTQFGKPVTLSCSQTLNHNVMYWYQQKSSQAPKLLFHYYDKDFNNEADTPDNFQSRRPNTSFCFLDIRSPGLGDTAMYLCATSGETWAFSTDTQYFGPGTRLTVL.

The chain couples TRBV19 to TRBJ2-2; no definite D call. This CDR3 has 14 amino acids. Germline V gene lookup returns CDR1 LNHDA and CDR2 SQIVND (reference sequence). Trimming removed 6 bases from V and 7 bases from J, with 15 bases in between. The CDR3 region is CASSPGSAFGELFF. CDR3 nucleotide sequence: TGTGCCAGTAGCCCCGGGTCAGCATTCGGGGAGCTGTTTTTT.

This chain links TRBV18 with TRBJ1-1; TRBD1 matches 9 bases. CDR1 and CDR2 (germline): KGHSH, LQKENI. V was pared by 0 bases and J by 4 bases, with 9 bases of the junction left unmatched. CDR3 length: 17 residues. The CDR3: CASSPPVYGTGITEAFF. The CDR3 coding sequence is TGTGCCAGCTCACCACCTGTGTATGGGACAGGGATCACTGAAGCTTTCTTT.

The CDR3 region is CASSTRTGGTDTQYF. The CDR3 DNA follows: TGTGCCAGCAGCACCCGGACGGGGGGCACAGATACGCAGTATTTT. The gene calls are TRBV7-3 and TRBJ2-3, with TRBD2 as a possible D gene (6 bases). Germline CDR1 and CDR2: SGHTA and FQGTGA. Trimming removed 5 bases at V and 1 base at J, with 13 bases between. This CDR3 has 15 amino acids.

The rearrangement uses TRBV4-2 and TRBJ1-1; 7 bases are shared with TRBD1. CDR3 length equals 14 residues. Germline V gene sequence: CDR1 LGHNA, CDR2 YNFKEQ. The ends lost 1 base at V and 9 bases at J; junction bases unmatched: 8. This CDR3 reads CASSQVGTELKAFF. DNA for the CDR3: TGTGCCAGCAGCCAAGTTGGGACAGAGCTGAAAGCTTTCTTT.

V is TRBV4-2 and J is TRBJ1-2; TRBD1 might be the D (6 bases). CDR3 size: 15 residues. V dropped 4 bases and J dropped 4 bases, with 16 bases sitting between them. The germline V gene has CDR1 LGHNA and CDR2 YNFKEQ. The CDR3 DNA follows: TGTGCCAGCAGCCCACCCGAGGGGGTCGTCTATGGCTACACCTTC. This translates into CASSPPEGVVYGYTF.

V and J are TRBV30 and TRBJ1-1, with no clear D. Trimming removed 5 bases from V and 4 bases from J, with 14 bases in between. Germline V CDR1 and CDR2: GTSNPN, SVGIG (reference sequence). The CDR3 has 13 residues. CDR3 nucleotide sequence: TGTGCCTGGTCGACGGACCTTCGCACTGAAGCTTTCTTT. This sequence encodes CAWSTDLRTEAFF.

J is TRBJ2-2 and V is TRBV4-2; TRBD1 matches at 9 bases. CDR1 is LGHNA, CDR2 YNFKEQ, per germline. The CDR3 is 16 residues long. V shed 0 bases, J shed 3 bases, and the junction held 2 bases outside the gene matches. The CDR3 protein is CASSQEQGAHTGELFF. The CDR3, as DNA: TGTGCCAGCAGCCAAGAACAGGGGGCGCACACCGGGGAGCTGTTTTTT.

This chain uses TRBV28 with TRBJ1-5; 9 bases line up with TRBD1. CDR1 and CDR2 (germline): MDHEN, SYDVKM. After removal of 3 bases from V and 0 bases from J, the junction contained 6 bases not matched to a gene. This CDR3 comprises 17 residues. CDR3 in DNA: TGTGCCAGCAGTTTGGGGGGGACAGGGTTTAGCAATCAGCCCCAGCATTTT. This encodes CASSLGGTGFSNQPQHF.

The CDR3 sequence: CASSIEKREIDTQYF. The CDR3 DNA is TGTGCCAGTAGTATAGAAAAGCGGGAGATAGATACGCAGTATTTT. The V and J genes are TRBV19 and TRBJ2-3, with 8 bases matching TRBD2. J gave up 5 bases and V 0 bases, and 4 bases lay outside the gene matches. There are 15 residues in the CDR3. Germline assignment: CDR1 LNHDA and CDR2 SQIVND (reference sequence).

V and J are TRBV18 and TRBJ2-1; D is uncertain. CDR3 length equals 11 residues. V gave up 5 bases and J gave up 8 bases, with 7 bases separating them. Germline V gene sequence: CDR1 KGHSH, CDR2 LQKENI. The CDR3 loop reads CASSAYHEQFF. In DNA form, the CDR3 reads TGTGCCAGCTCAGCGTACCATGAGCAGTTCTTC.

This clone was detected once. The chain employs TRBV30 and TRBJ2-1; 9 nucleotides align to TRBD2. Germline trimming cut 2 bases from V and 10 bases from J; bases unmatched to any gene: 12. CDR3 length: 15 residues. Germline V CDR1 and CDR2: GTSNPN, SVGIG (reference sequence). CDR3 loop: CAWSPGGTSFGEQFF. The CDR3 DNA is TGTGCCTGGAGTCCAGGTGGGACTAGCTTTGGAGAGCAGTTCTTC.

CDR3 amino acids: CASSSTGVGEQYF. The CDR3 DNA reads as TGTGCCAGCAGTTCGACAGGGGTGGGGGAGCAGTACTTC. The V call is TRBV6-5, the J call TRBJ2-7; 8 bases agree with TRBD1. The germline V gene has CDR1 MNHEY and CDR2 SVGAGI. This CDR3 is 13 amino acids long. Trimming took 4 bases from V and 7 from J; bases not matched to a gene: 6.

The rearrangement joins TRBV7-9 to TRBJ2-1; TRBD2 agrees at 9 bases. Germline CDR1 is SEHNR and CDR2 is FQNEAQ (reference sequence). The CDR3 is made up of 14 amino acids. Trimming removed 6 bases from V and 15 bases from J; junction bases left unmatched: 15. The CDR3: CASRLGTSLSKLFF. CDR3 bases: TGTGCCAGCAGGCTCGGGACTAGCCTGTCTAAGCTGTTCTTC.